The T cell receptor beta chain described here comes from a study of blood T cell repertoires in COVID-19. The overall study: The United States, Italy and Spain supplied acute and convalescent COVID-19 samples.

TCRdb's copy holds only in-frame clones and misses some; the assay was immunoSEQ multiplex PCR. The repertoire has some 270,000 clones, 70% to 90% of them found once; the top ten carry approximately 10%. This clone was counted between two and nine times. CDR1 is MNHEY and CDR2 is SMNVEV in the germline V gene (reference sequence). This CDR3 region has 16 residues. Trimming left V 1 base short and J 5 bases short, with 17 bases between. The source material was peripheral blood. The receptor was derived from a woman in her 70s with acute or convalescent COVID-19. This chain connects TRBV27 to TRBJ1-2; D is unresolved. CDR3 amino acids: CASSLYGRVSHYGYTF. CDR3 bases: TGTGCCAGCAGTTTATACGGCCGGGTATCCCATTATGGCTACACCTTC.